The sequence of this T cell receptor (beta chain) was determined in a study of blood T cell repertoires in COVID-19. Across the whole study: From the United States, Italy and Spain came samples of acute and convalescent COVID-19. PBMCs, B-cell-depleted T cells, or T cells provided the cDNA or gDNA that made up the material.

The germline V gene encodes CDR1 SGHTA and CDR2 FQGTGA. This CDR3 comprises 15 residues. V shed 3 bases, J shed 4 bases, and the junction held 8 bases outside the gene matches. In the original workflow: Nucleated cell counts were estimated from reference gene primer amplification. Produced via immunoSEQ multiplex PCR; TCRdb's table is partial and in-frame only. Clone size and V and J calls were adopted from that table, with D and trimming inferred from the DNA. Of over 200,000 clones in the sample, roughly 91% were seen once. The origin of this receptor is a woman aged 40 to 50 who had recovered from COVID-19. Input material: peripheral blood. This chain connects TRBV7-3 to TRBJ2-7; 8 nucleotides align to TRBD1. The CDR3 DNA reads TGTGCCAGCAGCTTCGCAGGGGGCGGAAGGTACGAGCAGTACTTC. This encodes CASSFAGGGRYEQYF.